This passage covers 5 T cell receptor beta chains from one sample sequenced in a study of T-cell reconstitution after alpha-beta-depleted transplantation in children. TCRbeta library construction was performed incorporating unique molecular identifiers. TCRdb re-derived calls from the PCR reads in MiXCR, one entry per CDR3 protein. The repertoire holds about 76,000 distinct CDR3 sequences, with roughly 13% as singletons. The sample in question was PBMCs, mostly from graft donor cells, obtained 180 days after TCRalphabeta/CD19-depleted stem cell transplant. Receptors originate from a male patient between 2 and 10 years old who had a stem cell transplant for acute lymphoblastic leukemia, so the T cells may come from the graft donor.

In this sample, this clonotype turned up a few times. The V and J genes are TRBV7-8 and TRBJ1-6; 8 bases agree with TRBD1. CDR1 is SGHVS and CDR2 is FQNEAQ in the germline V gene. Trimming cost V 1 base and J 6 bases; bases outside gene matches: 2. This CDR3 is 15 amino acids long. The CDR3 nucleotides read TGTGCCAGCAGCTTAGGGGACAGGTTTAATTCACCCCTCCACTTT. As protein: CASSLGDRFNSPLHF. The full variable domain, completed using reference TRBV7-8 and TRBJ1-6, is GAGVSQSPRYKVAKRGQDVALRCDPISGHVSLFWYQQALGQGPEFLTYFQNEAQLDKSGLPSDRFFAERPEGSVSTLKIQRTQQEDSAVYLCASSLGDRFNSPLHFGNGTRLTVT.

This clonotype appeared a few times. The rearrangement uses TRBV29-1 and TRBJ2-6; D gene ambiguous. Trimming left V 1 base short and J 0 bases short, with 16 bases between. The germline gives CDR1 SQVTM, CDR2 ANQGSEA. There are 18 residues in the CDR3. The CDR3 is CSVEVNGPLISGANVLTF. The CDR3, as DNA: TGCAGCGTTGAAGTTAACGGTCCTCTAATCTCTGGGGCCAACGTCCTGACTTTC.

In its sample, this clonotype was seen many times. The CDR3 DNA reads TGCAGCGTCGAGTCAGGGGAAAGTGAAAAACTGTTTTTT. This translates into CSVESGESEKLFF. The rearrangement links TRBV29-1 to TRBJ1-4; tentative D call: TRBD1 (6 bases). Trimming left V 6 bases short and J 7 bases short, with 15 bases between. The CDR3 is made up of 13 amino acids. Germline lookup yields CDR1 SQVTM and CDR2 ANQGSEA.

This clonotype was seen many times. The V and J genes are TRBV20-1 and TRBJ2-5, with 10 bases fitting TRBD1. Germline V lookup: CDR1 DFQATT, CDR2 SNEGSKA (reference sequence). Unmatched junction bases numbered 11, after V lost 3 bases and J lost 4 bases. The CDR3 covers 16 residues. The CDR3: CSARGDRGRRGETQYF. The CDR3 DNA sequence: TGCAGTGCTAGGGGTGACAGGGGGCGGCGAGGAGAGACCCAGTACTTC.

The chain joins TRBV20-1 to TRBJ2-3; no reliable D call. The CDR3 extends over 13 amino acids. The germline V gene encodes CDR1 DFQATT and CDR2 SNEGSKA (reference sequence). V lost 3 bases to trimming and J lost 8 bases, with 15 bases between them. The chain's CDR3 is CSARSLGPITQYF. CDR3 sequence (DNA): TGCAGTGCTAGGAGTCTAGGGCCTATTACGCAGTATTTT.